A selection of T cell receptor beta chains follows, all from one sample in a study of Graves' ophthalmopathy and Graves' hyperthyroidism. TCRdb reprocessed the multiplex PCR reads with MiXCR, giving one entry per CDR3 protein. The profile shows 900,000 to 1,200,000 distinct CDR3 sequences, 35% to 40% of them singletons. What was sequenced was peripheral blood or thyroid tissue (not recorded which). The receptors derive from an adult man with Graves' hyperthyroidism. Each CDR3 is given without its conserved first and last residue.

TRBV7-8	TRBJ1-4	ASSSARVTNEKLF
TRBV14	TRBJ2-5	ASSQAQDCQETQY
TRBV7-2	TRBJ1-2	ASSLDRAVAYT
TRBV19	TRBJ1-5	ASRTHRSTDTQH
TRBV11-2	TRBJ2-7	ASSLVFTPYEQY
TRBV29-1	TRBJ2-5	SVDGAGGTETQY
TRBV19	NA	ASSVGTAYNEQF
TRBV12-3/TRBV12-4	TRBJ1-2	ASSIGGQGYT
TRBV9	TRBJ1-1	ASSPWDGRNTEAF
TRBV6-2/TRBV6-3	TRBJ2-2	ASRAEKEVAGELF
TRBV28	TRBJ1-1	ASSAPRGEGEAF
TRBV6-5	TRBJ1-1	VSSYRGSGTEAF
TRBV20-1	TRBJ1-1	SARKTGKTANTEAF
TRBV19	TRBJ1-1	ASRRVSEAF
TRBV7-6	TRBJ2-6	ASSFYTGTVGAGANVLT
TRBV4-3	TRBJ2-6	ASSQESTSVLT
TRBV10-1	TRBJ1-2	ASSASQGGYGYT
TRBV7-8	TRBJ2-5	ASSGITGRETQY
TRBV29-1	TRBJ2-5	SGRVGTHQETQY
TRBV29-1	TRBJ2-7	SVTGTGDYEQY
TRBV4-1	TRBJ2-7	ASSQENSLSEQY
TRBV20-1	TRBJ1-1	SARWTGDTEAF
TRBV12-5	TRBJ2-7	ASGLAEWGEQY
TRBV5-1	TRBJ2-2	ASSPAGGGYTGELF
TRBV9	TRBJ1-3	ASSVEIGALGNTIY
TRBV7-9	TRBJ2-7	ASSSSKPGTNSYEQY
TRBV2	TRBJ1-2	ASRREGVTHGYT
TRBV29-1	TRBJ1-2	SVLPEGFSGGYT
TRBV2	TRBJ2-5	ASSGESRGETQY
TRBV29-1	TRBJ2-7	SVVRDSSSYEQY
TRBV7-9	TRBJ1-6	ASSSPAPGGEGSPLH
TRBV7-2	TRBJ2-6	ASSPSPTPGANVLT
TRBV15	TRBJ2-7	ATSLGGASGYEQY
TRBV20-1	TRBJ2-5	SPRGGETQY
TRBV5-8	TRBJ2-2	ASSLTKPGELF
TRBV10-3	TRBJ2-7	AISVWTSGAYEQY
TRBV6-6	TRBJ2-7	ASSSSPGQGSYEQY
TRBV7-9	TRBJ1-3	ASSFVAGNTIY
TRBV7-9	TRBJ1-3	ASSLDGGGARSGNTIY
TRBV27	TRBJ1-4	ASSTGLEKLF
TRBV29-1	TRBJ2-7	SVVLADSYEQY
TRBV2	TRBJ1-3	ASSGADRAGSGNTIY
TRBV12-3/TRBV12-4	TRBJ2-5	ASSSSSRGRETQY
TRBV2	TRBJ1-5	ASRARQGQPQH
TRBV7-9	TRBJ2-7	ASTLRPRQGAYEQY
TRBV5-1	TRBJ1-4	ASSSGTLVATNEKLF
TRBV19	TRBJ2-7	ASSFGGPGYEQY
TRBV7-4	TRBJ2-1	ASSSSGSRNEQF
TRBV4-1	TRBJ1-2	ASSQPSTGARGYT
TRBV19	TRBJ2-5	ASSRAPGGQETQY
TRBV12-3/TRBV12-4	TRBJ2-5	ASRMAGQVQQY
TRBV29-1	TRBJ2-5	SVAGSLQETQY
TRBV2	TRBJ1-6	ASSGSQGPLH